This TCR beta chain was obtained from a study of neurological immune-mediated disorders. Study overall: For the 34 multiple sclerosis patients, the disease was relapsing-remitting in about 30 and secondary progressive in 3.

This clonotype has just a few counts. One entry per CDR3 protein, called by TCRdb with MiXCR from the 5' RACE reads. Among 66,000 or so distinct CDR3 sequences, 3% to 4% were seen once, and the ten largest hold approximately 3.7%. This CDR3 spans 15 amino acids. Looked up from germline, CDR1 is SGHTA and CDR2 is FQGTGA. Trimming removed 5 bases at V and 0 bases at J, with 13 bases between. Sample: PBMCs. This TCR came from a man aged 40-49 years with multiple sclerosis. V usage is TRBV7-3 and J usage is TRBJ1-1; weak D call: TRBD1 (5 bases). CDR3 bases: TGTGCCAGCAGCGTCTATGGGGCTATGAACACTGAAGCTTTCTTT. Protein sequence: CASSVYGAMNTEAFF.